One and the same sample provided the 18 T cell receptor beta chains below, sequenced in a study of T-cell reconstitution after alpha-beta-depleted transplantation in children. TCRbeta library construction was performed incorporating unique molecular identifiers. TCRdb passed the PCR reads through MiXCR, listing each CDR3 protein once. The data show roughly 240,000 distinct CDR3 sequences, with 7.5% to 9.5% seen just once and 6.3% held by the top ten. Sequencing used PBMCs, mostly from graft donor cells, obtained 180 days after TCRalphabeta/CD19-depleted stem cell transplant. Source of these receptors: a male patient younger than 18 who had a stem cell transplant for acute lymphoblastic leukemia, so the T cells may come from the graft donor.

In this sample, this clonotype turned up many times. This rearrangement joins TRBV27 to TRBJ1-2; 7 bases are a match to TRBD1. The V gene's germline CDR1 is MNHEY and CDR2 SMNVEV (reference sequence). V shed 5 bases and J 4 bases; nucleotides not matched to a gene: 7. The CDR3 is 14 residues long. The CDR3 DNA follows: TGTGCCAGCAGTCCCTCTGGACAGGCCTATGGCTACACCTTC. Its protein is CASSPSGQAYGYTF.

In its sample, this clonotype was seen many times. The rearrangement links TRBV19 to TRBJ2-2; no firm D call. This CDR3 has 14 amino acids. The V end lost 3 bases, the J end lost 7 bases, and 12 bases lay between the germline ends. Germline values: CDR1 LNHDA, CDR2 SQIVND (reference sequence). The chain's CDR3 is CASSISGSRGELFF. CDR3 nucleotides: TGTGCCAGTAGTATTTCGGGCAGCCGCGGGGAGCTGTTTTTT.

This clonotype was observed many times. The rearrangement joins TRBV6-6 to TRBJ1-1; no clear D. The CDR3 length is 13 residues. CDR1 is MNHNY, CDR2 SVGAGI, per germline (reference sequence). With 7 bases removed from V and 0 bases from J, the gap between germline ends came to 9 bases. The DNA for the CDR3 is TGTGCCAGCAACCCGGGCCTGAACACTGAAGCTTTCTTT. It translates to CASNPGLNTEAFF.

This clonotype was counted many times. The chain uses TRBV27 and TRBJ1-5, with 7 bases that match TRBD1. The V gene end was trimmed by 8 bases and the J gene end by 6 bases; junction bases not matched to a gene: 13. Germline lookup yields CDR1 MNHEY and CDR2 SMNVEV (reference sequence). The CDR3 runs 15 residues. As DNA, the CDR3 is TGTGCCAGCTCCTCGAGGGGGCGCGGCAGTCAGCCCCAGCATTTT. Amino acid sequence: CASSSRGRGSQPQHF.

This clonotype was counted many times. The V call is TRBV4-2, the J call TRBJ2-3; D gene unclear. The CDR3 is 13 amino acids. Germline V lookup: CDR1 LGHNA, CDR2 YNFKEQ. Between the trimmed V and J ends, which lost 1 base and 0 bases, there was a span of 2 bases. The CDR3 is CASSQASTDTQYF. The DNA for the CDR3 is TGTGCCAGCAGCCAAGCTAGCACAGATACGCAGTATTTT.

V gene TRBV7-2 combines with J gene TRBJ1-1; 12 bases are a match to TRBD1. The CDR3 length is 17 residues. The germline gives CDR1 SGHTA, CDR2 FQGNSA. After removal of 5 bases from V and 5 bases from J, the junction contained 12 bases not matched to a gene. In DNA, the CDR3 is TGTGCCAGCAGCGGTAGGCTGGGACAGGGGGCGATAACTGAAGCTTTCTTT. Translation gives CASSGRLGQGAITEAFF.

This clonotype was counted many times. This chain uses TRBV4-1 with TRBJ2-7; the match to TRBD2 covers 8 bases. The ends lost 3 bases at V and 2 bases at J; junction bases unmatched: 6. CDR1 is MGHRA and CDR2 is YSYEKL in the germline V gene. This CDR3 has 15 residues. For the CDR3, the DNA is TGCGCCAGCAGCCACCTCGGGACTAGGACCTACGAGCAGTACTTC. It codes for CASSHLGTRTYEQYF.

This clonotype was counted ten times or more. This sequence joins TRBV3-1 and TRBJ2-5, with TRBD1 as a possible D gene (5 bases). Germline CDR1 is LGHDT and CDR2 is YNNKEL (reference sequence). V was shortened by 4 bases and J by 0 bases, with 12 bases between the two germline ends. The CDR3 is made up of 15 amino acids. CDR3 loop: CASSPLRQYQETQYF. In nucleotides, the CDR3 is TGTGCCAGCAGCCCCCTTCGACAGTACCAAGAGACCCAGTACTTC.

Regarding this clonotype: Given a much more abundant clone one base away, this may be a read error. This chain links TRBV5-1 with TRBJ2-1; D uncertain. The CDR3 loop spans 15 amino acids. V was pared by 3 bases and J by 0 bases, with 10 bases between. CDR1 is SGHRS, CDR2 YFSETQ, per germline. In DNA, the CDR3 is TGCGCCAGCAGCTCCTATCCGAGCTCCTACAATGAGCAGTTCTTC. This gives the protein CASSSYPSSYNEQFF.

This clonotype has a count of ten or more. This sequence joins TRBV29-1 and TRBJ1-1; TRBD1 might be the D (5 bases). Trimming shortened V by 7 bases and J by 1 base, and 16 bases separated the two germline ends. This CDR3 comprises 14 residues. From germline, CDR1 is SQVTM and CDR2 ANQGSEA. As DNA, the CDR3 is TGCAGCGCCGGCAGGGTTGGACCGAACACTGAAGCTTTCTTT. This sequence encodes CSAGRVGPNTEAFF.

Many counts were recorded for this clonotype. The rearrangement joins TRBV7-9 to TRBJ2-3, with D uncertain. The CDR3 is made up of 13 amino acids. V dropped 6 bases and J dropped 6 bases, with 13 bases sitting between them. Per germline, CDR1 SEHNR and CDR2 FQNEAQ (reference sequence). CDR3 nucleotides: TGTGCCAGCAGTTCCATTTCGTGGGATACGCAGTATTTT. As protein: CASSSISWDTQYF.

This clonotype was counted at least ten times. V is TRBV6-5 and J is TRBJ2-5; D uncertain. Germline V gives CDR1 MNHEY, CDR2 SVGAGI. Trimming took off 0 bases at V and 1 base at J, with 15 bases between the two ends. The CDR3 contains 17 residues. CDR3 region: CASSYSRLDAIQETQYF. The CDR3 DNA reads TGTGCCAGCAGTTACTCTCGACTGGACGCTATCCAAGAGACCCAGTACTTC.

A remark on this clonotype: A much larger clone differs by one base, so this may be a read error. The chain has TRBV5-1 and TRBJ2-5, with a possible D match to TRBD1 (5 bases). The CDR3 runs to 15 residues. Per germline, CDR1 SGHRS and CDR2 YFSETQ. Deletions cut 3 bases from V and 3 bases from J, with 15 bases between. This CDR3 reads CASSSLRTRKETQYF. As DNA, the CDR3 is TGCGCCAGCAGCTCCCTTAGGACACGAAAAGAGACCCAGTACTTC.

A note on this clonotype: A read error may account for a junction end that differs from germline. The CDR3 loop reads CCARDVRGGVNTEAFF. The DNA for the CDR3 is TGCTGTGCTAGAGATGTGCGAGGGGGGGTGAACACTGAAGCTTTCTTT. The chain combines TRBV20-1 with TRBJ1-1; TRBD1 might be the D (6 bases). The CDR3 loop spans 16 amino acids. The germline V gene has CDR1 DFQATT and CDR2 SNEGSKA (reference sequence).

This clonotype was picked up many times. The rearrangement links TRBV7-2 to TRBJ1-3; D is perhaps TRBD1 (5 bases). CDR1 is SGHTA and CDR2 is FQGNSA in the germline V gene. The CDR3 is 14 amino acids. V lost 4 bases to trimming and J lost 3 bases, with 10 bases between them. The CDR3 coding sequence is TGTGCCAGCAGCTCCAGGGTTGGTGGAAACACCATATATTTT. Translation gives CASSSRVGGNTIYF.

This clonotype was counted ten times or more. The CDR3 sequence: CASSLGQVGLEQYF. In DNA, the CDR3 is TGCGCCAGCAGCCTTGGACAGGTGGGCTTGGAGCAGTACTTC. V is TRBV5-1 and J is TRBJ2-7; 7 bases fit TRBD1. Unmatched junction bases numbered 11, after V lost 4 bases and J lost 7 bases. The CDR3 consists of 14 residues. Per the germline V gene, CDR1 is SGHRS and CDR2 is YFSETQ.

Ten or more counts support this clonotype. The chain links TRBV20-1 to TRBJ1-4; TRBD1 is a possible D gene (6 bases). Looked up from germline, CDR1 is DFQATT and CDR2 is SNEGSKA (reference sequence). Trimming took 6 bases from V and 7 from J, leaving 21 bases between them. The CDR3 totals 15 residues. CDR3 in DNA: TGCAGTGCGAATAAATGGGGGGGCGGAATTGAAAAACTGTTTTTT. Its protein product is CSANKWGGGIEKLFF.

This clonotype was detected ten times or more. V gene TRBV20-1 combines with J gene TRBJ2-7, with D possibly TRBD1 on 5 matching bases. CDR1 and CDR2 from the germline V gene are DFQATT and SNEGSKA (reference sequence). The CDR3 spans 14 residues. Trimming left V 4 bases short and J 2 bases short, with 15 bases between. CDR3 amino acids: CSATQTVDPYEQYF. The CDR3 DNA is TGCAGTGCTACCCAGACAGTCGATCCCTACGAGCAGTACTTC.